Listed below are T cell receptor beta chains from one sample, sequenced in a study of T cells in Graves' hyperthyroidism and ophthalmopathy. In TCRdb, the multiplex PCR reads were re-called with MiXCR into one record per CDR3 protein. This table has some 600,000 distinct CDR3 sequences, around 42% appearing once. Input material: peripheral blood or thyroid tissue (not recorded which). Receptor source: a woman aged 18-35 years with Graves' hyperthyroidism. The CDR3 runs from the conserved cysteine through the conserved F or W. Each record gives: clone size, D gene, J gene, V gene, CDR3 protein, CDR3 DNA. A D gene is named only where the DNA matches it firmly. Size is stated for part of the rows, as once, few or many counts, or as a class when the clone is expanded.

clone size: many
D gene: NA
J gene: TRBJ1-6
V gene: TRBV7-6
CDR3 protein: CASSPGGSSPLHF
CDR3 DNA: TGTGCCAGCAGCCCAGGTGGTAGTTCACCCCTCCACTTT

clone size: NA
D gene: NA
J gene: TRBJ1-2
V gene: TRBV6-5
CDR3 protein: CASSYSIVGVYTF
CDR3 DNA: TGTGCCAGCAGTTACTCCATCGTTGGGGTATACACCTTC

clone size: many
D gene: TRBD2
J gene: TRBJ2-7
V gene: TRBV7-2
CDR3 protein: CASSPMGGNEQYF
CDR3 DNA: TGTGCCAGCAGCCCCATGGGAGGGAACGAGCAGTACTTC

clone size: NA
D gene: NA
J gene: TRBJ1-1
V gene: TRBV19
CDR3 protein: CASSKVGLEAFF
CDR3 DNA: TGTGCCAGTAGTAAGGTGGGACTTGAAGCTTTCTTT

clone size: many
D gene: NA
J gene: TRBJ1-4
V gene: TRBV2
CDR3 protein: CASSPRRDEKLFF
CDR3 DNA: TGTGCCAGCAGCCCCAGGAGGGATGAAAAACTGTTTTTT

clone size: NA
D gene: NA
J gene: TRBJ1-1
V gene: TRBV2
CDR3 protein: CAVPGPMNTEAFF
CDR3 DNA: TGTGCCGTACCGGGACCGATGAACACTGAAGCTTTCTTT

clone size: NA
D gene: TRBD1
J gene: TRBJ1-2
V gene: TRBV2
CDR3 protein: CTSEGQGTRYTF
CDR3 DNA: TGTACCAGCGAGGGACAGGGAACACGCTACACCTTC

clone size: many
D gene: NA
J gene: TRBJ1-2
V gene: TRBV19
CDR3 protein: CASSPGSYGYTF
CDR3 DNA: TGTGCCAGTAGTCCGGGTAGCTATGGCTACACCTTC

clone size: NA
D gene: TRBD1
J gene: TRBJ2-2
V gene: TRBV24-1
CDR3 protein: CATNPGQGANTGELFF
CDR3 DNA: TGTGCCACCAATCCGGGACAGGGGGCGAACACCGGGGAGCTGTTTTTT

clone size: few
D gene: NA
J gene: TRBJ1-1
V gene: TRBV10-3
CDR3 protein: CAALRGTEAFF
CDR3 DNA: TGTGCCGCCCTCAGGGGTACTGAAGCTTTCTTT

clone size: NA
D gene: TRBD2
J gene: TRBJ2-2
V gene: TRBV7-2
CDR3 protein: CASSFYGRSTGELFF
CDR3 DNA: TGTGCCAGCAGCTTCTACGGGAGGAGCACCGGGGAGCTGTTTTTT

clone size: NA
D gene: TRBD1
J gene: TRBJ1-4
V gene: TRBV7-8
CDR3 protein: CASSATGDTNEKLFF
CDR3 DNA: TGTGCCAGCAGCGCTACAGGGGATACTAATGAAAAACTGTTTTTT

clone size: NA
D gene: NA
J gene: TRBJ1-2
V gene: TRBV20-1
CDR3 protein: CSASRSDSDYGYTF
CDR3 DNA: TGCAGTGCTAGCAGATCGGACAGCGACTATGGCTACACCTTC

clone size: NA
D gene: TRBD1
J gene: TRBJ1-2
V gene: TRBV9
CDR3 protein: CASSGLHTGGSYGYTF
CDR3 DNA: TGTGCCAGCAGCGGATTACACACAGGGGGAAGCTATGGCTACACCTTC

clone size: NA
D gene: TRBD1
J gene: TRBJ1-1
V gene: TRBV2
CDR3 protein: CASSVGDRNTEAFF
CDR3 DNA: TGTGCCAGCAGCGTGGGGGACAGGAACACTGAAGCTTTCTTT

clone size: NA
D gene: TRBD2
J gene: TRBJ2-5
V gene: TRBV2
CDR3 protein: CASSYVWSSGIAQETQYF
CDR3 DNA: TGTGCCAGCAGTTACGTTTGGTCGAGCGGGATAGCTCAAGAGACCCAGTACTTC

clone size: few
D gene: NA
J gene: TRBJ2-7
V gene: TRBV19
CDR3 protein: CASSIATNYEQYF
CDR3 DNA: TGTGCCAGTAGTATAGCCACGAACTACGAGCAGTACTTC

clone size: many
D gene: TRBD1
J gene: TRBJ2-7
V gene: TRBV12-3/TRBV12-4
CDR3 protein: CASSLRRGTGTGEQYF
CDR3 DNA: TGTGCCAGCAGTTTAAGACGGGGGACAGGGACTGGCGAGCAGTACTTC

clone size: NA
D gene: TRBD2
J gene: TRBJ2-1
V gene: TRBV10-3
CDR3 protein: CAISAGTSFNNEQFF
CDR3 DNA: TGTGCCATCAGTGCTGGGACTAGCTTTAACAATGAGCAGTTCTTC

clone size: NA
D gene: TRBD1
J gene: TRBJ1-5
V gene: TRBV12-3/TRBV12-4
CDR3 protein: CASSRQGILGNQPQHF
CDR3 DNA: TGTGCCAGCAGTCGACAGGGGATTTTAGGCAATCAGCCCCAGCATTTT

clone size: NA
D gene: NA
J gene: TRBJ1-5
V gene: TRBV2
CDR3 protein: CASRGPSRADSNQPQHF
CDR3 DNA: TGTGCCAGCAGAGGTCCTTCCCGTGCGGATAGCAATCAGCCCCAGCATTTT

clone size: NA
D gene: NA
J gene: TRBJ2-6
V gene: TRBV24-1
CDR3 protein: CATSDLTGRAGANVLTF
CDR3 DNA: TGTGCCACCAGTGATTTGACAGGGAGAGCTGGGGCCAACGTCCTGACTTTC

clone size: NA
D gene: TRBD1
J gene: TRBJ2-2
V gene: TRBV29-1
CDR3 protein: CSVRTGADGELFF
CDR3 DNA: TGCAGCGTCAGGACAGGGGCTGACGGGGAGCTGTTTTTT

clone size: NA
D gene: NA
J gene: TRBJ1-6
V gene: TRBV9
CDR3 protein: CASSVLDRAYNSPLHF
CDR3 DNA: TGTGCCAGCAGCGTCTTGGACAGAGCCTATAATTCACCCCTCCACTTT

clone size: NA
D gene: TRBD1
J gene: TRBJ1-6
V gene: TRBV2
CDR3 protein: CARVDRGSPLHF
CDR3 DNA: TGTGCCAGAGTGGACAGGGGATCACCCCTCCACTTT

clone size: NA
D gene: TRBD1
J gene: TRBJ1-5
V gene: TRBV7-9
CDR3 protein: CASSYLGQGDQPQHF
CDR3 DNA: TGTGCCAGCAGTTACTTGGGACAGGGGGATCAGCCCCAGCATTTT

clone size: NA
D gene: TRBD1
J gene: TRBJ1-4
V gene: TRBV7-9
CDR3 protein: CASTDRGWEKLFF
CDR3 DNA: TGTGCCAGCACCGACAGGGGCTGGGAAAAACTGTTTTTT

clone size: NA
D gene: NA
J gene: TRBJ1-6
V gene: TRBV6-5
CDR3 protein: CASSTQQNSPLHF
CDR3 DNA: TGTGCCAGCAGTACTCAACAGAATTCACCCCTCCACTTT

clone size: NA
D gene: NA
J gene: TRBJ1-2
V gene: TRBV7-9
CDR3 protein: CASSLVERGYTF
CDR3 DNA: TGTGCCAGCAGCTTAGTGGAGAGGGGCTACACCTTC

clone size: NA
D gene: TRBD1
J gene: TRBJ1-2
V gene: TRBV2
CDR3 protein: CASSLLGQGARGYTF
CDR3 DNA: TGTGCCAGCAGTTTACTGGGACAGGGGGCACGGGGCTACACCTTC

clone size: NA
D gene: TRBD1
J gene: TRBJ1-6
V gene: TRBV5-8
CDR3 protein: CASSLVGQGARSPLHF
CDR3 DNA: TGTGCCAGCAGCTTGGTGGGACAGGGGGCGAGGTCACCCCTCCACTTT

clone size: NA
D gene: NA
J gene: TRBJ1-3
V gene: TRBV19
CDR3 protein: CASSSALGNTIYF
CDR3 DNA: TGTGCCAGTAGTAGCGCCCTGGGAAACACCATATATTTT

clone size: NA
D gene: NA
J gene: TRBJ2-7
V gene: TRBV2
CDR3 protein: CASSIGTYEQYF
CDR3 DNA: TGTGCCAGCAGTATCGGGACCTACGAGCAGTACTTC

clone size: once
D gene: NA
J gene: TRBJ2-1
V gene: TRBV7-9
CDR3 protein: CASSLVVGNF
CDR3 DNA: TGTGCCAGCAGCTTAGTGGTGGGGAACTTC

clone size: NA
D gene: TRBD1
J gene: TRBJ1-4
V gene: TRBV13
CDR3 protein: CASRPRSDRAYEKLFF
CDR3 DNA: TGTGCCAGCAGACCGAGGTCGGACAGGGCCTACGAAAAACTGTTTTTT

clone size: NA
D gene: NA
J gene: TRBJ1-2
V gene: TRBV6-5
CDR3 protein: CASSYSPMRPGYTF
CDR3 DNA: TGTGCCAGCAGTTACTCTCCTATGAGACCCGGCTACACCTTC

clone size: NA
D gene: TRBD1
J gene: TRBJ2-5
V gene: TRBV29-1
CDR3 protein: CSGGTGGPPGQGIQYF
CDR3 DNA: TGCAGCGGAGGGACAGGGGGCCCGCCGGGACAGGGGATCCAGTACTTC

clone size: many
D gene: TRBD1
J gene: TRBJ1-4
V gene: TRBV2
CDR3 protein: CASSENRGYEKLFF
CDR3 DNA: TGTGCCAGCAGTGAAAACAGGGGTTATGAAAAACTGTTTTTT

clone size: NA
D gene: TRBD2
J gene: TRBJ2-7
V gene: TRBV29-1
CDR3 protein: CSVGPGLAVYEQYF
CDR3 DNA: TGCAGCGTTGGTCCGGGACTAGCGGTTTACGAGCAGTACTTC

clone size: few
D gene: NA
J gene: TRBJ2-7
V gene: TRBV20-1
CDR3 protein: CSASPNQGGHEQYF
CDR3 DNA: TGCAGTGCTTCCCCGAACCAGGGGGGCCACGAGCAGTACTTC

clone size: NA
D gene: NA
J gene: TRBJ1-2
V gene: TRBV7-6
CDR3 protein: CASSLAGGQIGYTF
CDR3 DNA: TGTGCCAGCAGCTTAGCGGGGGGACAAATTGGCTACACCTTC

clone size: NA
D gene: TRBD1
J gene: TRBJ2-7
V gene: TRBV19
CDR3 protein: CASSGWNRGSYEQYF
CDR3 DNA: TGTGCCAGTAGTGGGTGGAACAGGGGATCCTACGAGCAGTACTTC

clone size: many
D gene: NA
J gene: TRBJ2-5
V gene: TRBV9
CDR3 protein: CASSVDLTGTQYF
CDR3 DNA: TGTGCCAGCAGCGTAGATCTAACGGGGACCCAGTACTTC

clone size: few
D gene: NA
J gene: TRBJ1-4
V gene: TRBV6-5
CDR3 protein: CASSYPEDSATNEKLFF
CDR3 DNA: TGTGCCAGCAGTTACCCTGAGGACAGCGCAACTAATGAAAAACTGTTTTTT